One T cell receptor beta chain is described in this entry. At least ten counts were recorded for this clone. It has no known antigen specificity. Base qualities are not at hand, and no much larger clone is one base apart. Peripheral blood samples were provided by related bone marrow donors on the day of marrow donation. Peripheral blood and bone marrow mononuclear cells were isolated by Ficoll-Hypaque density centrifugation and were cryopreserved. TRB sequencing used genomic DNA with the immunoSEQ assay at survey resolution or the hsTCRB kit. The paper's processing steps were these. The immunoSEQ software handled initial read processing, and the LymphoSeq R package was used for repertoire analyses. Clonality was computed as 1 minus normalized Shannon entropy, and a Gini coefficient was also calculated for each TRB dataset. To infer phenotypes in unsorted samples, TRB sequences from sorted subsets of the recipient or donor were mapped onto the unsorted samples of the same recipient. Imported from immuneACCESS, the table was reduced by TCRdb to in-frame sequences with V and J called. These copies leave out some clones; in studies compared against another copy, an unresolved V gene accounts for under half, and the cause of the remainder is not known. That table furnishes V, J and clone size, whereas the DNA furnished D and trimming. With about 38,000 clones recorded, this sample contains no clone counted only once. In total, the top ten clones hold 2% to 3% of the sample.

The CDR3 goes from the cysteine to the phenylalanine over 15 residues. Only CDR3 DNA is held: 45 bases, read in frame from base 1. The germline V gene gives CDR1 as MGHRA and CDR2 as YSYEKL. V is trimmed back by 4 bases and J by 1 base, and the junction contains 3 bases that no gene match accounts for. The sample originates from a study of T cells after posttransplantation cyclophosphamide (dated by TCRdb to the mid-2010s). Regarding the research as a whole: T cell repertoire reconstitution was tracked by TRB sequencing after myeloablative bone marrow transplantation in which posttransplantation cyclophosphamide was used as GVHD prophylaxis. Antigen receptor sequencing was done on samples from about 38 PTCy-treated patients and from roughly 17 related bone marrow donors of those patients. Blood from every one of the 30 to 35 PTCy patients who had 1-year posttransplant specimens underwent TRB sequencing. TRB sequencing was also done on up to roughly 3 additional blood samples from 2 to 5.2 years after transplant in 3 patients, and on pretransplant blood from 4 patients. Because TRA and TRB clonality correlated tightly in 9 samples, the subsequent TCR analyses were limited to TRB only. Public TRB sequences were searched against a database of over 3,000 sequences associated with responses to pathogens, tumor antigens, self-antigens and alloantigens. What the authors observed across the whole study: The TRB repertoires of T cells infiltrating skin or the GI tract showed only limited overlap with the TRB repertoires found in blood. At 1-2 months, donor-recipient similarity was low but rose over the first year, and the later blood repertoires were often dominated by donor CD8+ memory clones. Across 45 patients, recipient CMV seropositivity and CMV reactivation were highly associated with TRB clonality; PTCy diversity was similar to CNI/methotrexate controls.

The sequence was obtained from a man in his fifties in good health, CMV-negative, and a related stem cell transplant donor. Recombination linked TRBV4-1 to TRBJ2-1; 8 bases in the junction line up with TRBD1. Sequenced material: PBMCs. At the DNA level, the sequence is TGCGCCAGCAGCCCAGGGGGCTTATCCTACAATGAGCAGTTCTTC. This codes for CASSPGGLSYNEQFF.